Following are 9 T cell receptor beta chains from one sample sequenced in a study of T-cell memory formation after mild COVID-19. From the 5' RACE reads, TCRdb called clonotypes with MiXCR, one entry per CDR3 protein. The sample records over 450,000 distinct CDR3 sequences, roughly 21% being singletons. Sequencing was performed on PBMCs or a T cell subset sorted from them (not recorded which). These receptors were taken from an adult woman who had mild COVID-19 (a few samples of this study predate the infection). Cell type and time point are not known.

This clonotype has a handful of counts. The rearrangement uses TRBV6-4 and TRBJ2-4; TRBD2 matches 14 bases. The germline gives CDR1 MRHNA, CDR2 SNTAGT. V was clipped by 3 bases and J by 3 bases; unmatched bases: 1. The CDR3 has 16 residues. This CDR3 reads CASSEGTSGGKNIQYF. CDR3 nucleotides: TGTGCCAGCAGTGAAGGGACTAGCGGGGGCAAAAACATTCAGTACTTC.

The chain employs TRBV29-1 and TRBJ2-1; D not certain. Germline CDR1 SQVTM, CDR2 ANQGSEA. The CDR3 is made up of 11 amino acids. V was shortened by 7 bases and J by 7 bases, with 11 bases between the two germline ends. DNA of the CDR3: TGCAGCGCACACCTAGTGAATGAGCAGTTCTTC. Amino acid sequence: CSAHLVNEQFF.

The rearrangement uses TRBV6-6 and TRBJ1-1, with D unclear. CDR1 and CDR2 (germline): MNHNY, SVGAGI (reference sequence). This CDR3 region has 14 residues. The ends were cut back, 7 bases at V and 2 bases at J, with 14 bases in the middle. In nucleotides, the CDR3 is TGTGCCAGCATCCCACGGGGTTCCAACACTGAAGCTTTCTTT. Amino acid sequence: CASIPRGSNTEAFF.

DNA for the CDR3: TGTGCCAGCGCTGCACAGGGGGCCGGAGGCTACACCTTC. Translation: CASAAQGAGGYTF. The chain employs TRBV2 and TRBJ1-2, with 9 bases that match TRBD1. Germline V gene sequence: CDR1 SNHLY, CDR2 FYNNEI. The CDR3 has 13 residues. Losses at the gene ends were 8 bases for V and 8 bases for J; bases not matched to a gene: 9.

This clonotype was recorded many times. V and J are TRBV7-2 and TRBJ1-5, with no clear D. The CDR3 spans 17 residues. V dropped 4 bases and J dropped 0 bases, with 16 bases sitting between them. Germline CDR1 is SGHTA and CDR2 is FQGNSA. CDR3 sequence reads: CASSSSLSLYSNQPQHF. CDR3 in DNA: TGTGCCAGCAGCTCATCCTTAAGTCTTTATAGCAATCAGCCCCAGCATTTT.

In DNA form, the CDR3 reads TGCAGTGCTAGACCGGTAGCGGGAGTTTGGGAGACCCAGTACTTC. Its translation is CSARPVAGVWETQYF. The rearrangement joins TRBV20-1 to TRBJ2-5; 9 nucleotides match TRBD2. Germline V gives CDR1 DFQATT, CDR2 SNEGSKA (reference sequence). The CDR3 length is 15 residues. J was trimmed by 5 bases and V by 2 bases; bases with no gene match: 9.

The sample holds a few counts of this clonotype. The chain employs TRBV5-6 and TRBJ2-1, with D possibly matching TRBD1 (5 bases). Germline CDR1 SGHDT, CDR2 YYEEEE. The V end was cut by 4 bases, the J end by 0 bases, with 17 bases between. This CDR3 has 17 amino acids. CDR3 nucleotide sequence: TGTGCCAGCAGCATTAGACAGACCTCCTTCTCCTACAATGAGCAGTTCTTC. It translates to CASSIRQTSFSYNEQFF.

A few counts support this clonotype. The chain carries TRBV9 and TRBJ2-2; D remains unclear. The ends were cut back, 0 bases at V and 7 bases at J, with 4 bases in the middle. The CDR3 sequence is 12 residues long. Per the germline V gene, CDR1 is SGDLS and CDR2 is YYNGEE. This CDR3 is CASSVGGGELFF. The CDR3 region has the DNA TGTGCCAGCAGCGTAGGCGGCGGGGAGCTGTTTTTT.

The rearrangement links TRBV25-1 to TRBJ2-7, with D perhaps given as TRBD1 or TRBD2 (5 bases each). Trimming cost V 4 bases and J 3 bases, with 13 bases left between them. CDR3 length: 14 residues. The germline gives CDR1 MGHDK, CDR2 SYGVNS. CDR3 sequence: CASSVAGAFYEQYF. In DNA, the CDR3 is TGTGCCAGCAGTGTCGCCGGGGCCTTCTACGAGCAGTACTTC.